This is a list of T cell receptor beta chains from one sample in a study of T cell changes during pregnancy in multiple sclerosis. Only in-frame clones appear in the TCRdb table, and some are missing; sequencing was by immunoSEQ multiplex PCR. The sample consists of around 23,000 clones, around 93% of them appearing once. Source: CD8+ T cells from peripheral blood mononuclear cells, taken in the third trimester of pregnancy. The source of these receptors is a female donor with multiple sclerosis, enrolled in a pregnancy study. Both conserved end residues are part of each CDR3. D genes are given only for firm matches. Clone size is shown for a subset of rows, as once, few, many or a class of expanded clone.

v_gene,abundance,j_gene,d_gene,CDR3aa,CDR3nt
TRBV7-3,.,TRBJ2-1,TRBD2,CASSLTGGTYNEQFF,TGTGCCAGCAGCTTAACCGGGGGGACTTACAATGAGCAGTTCTTC
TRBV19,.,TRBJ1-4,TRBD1,CASSDYGQGGEKLFF,TGTGCCAGTAGTGACTATGGACAGGGGGGTGAAAAACTGTTTTTT
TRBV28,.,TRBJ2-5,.,CASTPSGGVETQYF,TGTGCCAGCACCCCGTCCGGAGGGGTCGAGACCCAGTACTTC
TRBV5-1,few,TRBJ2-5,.,CASSLAGETQYF,TGCGCCAGCAGCTTGGCCGGGGAGACCCAGTACTTC
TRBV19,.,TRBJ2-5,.,CASSRGPDTYQETQYF,TGTGCCAGTAGTAGGGGCCCGGACACCTATCAAGAGACCCAGTACTTC
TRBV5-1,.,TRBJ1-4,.,CASRLTGGNEKLFF,TGCGCCAGCAGGTTGACAGGCGGTAATGAAAAACTGTTTTTT
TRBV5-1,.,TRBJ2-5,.,CASSLGLVGETQYF,TGCGCCAGCAGCTTGGGACTAGTAGGAGAGACCCAGTACTTC
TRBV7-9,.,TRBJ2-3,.,CASRPRGVEDTQYF,TGTGCCAGCAGGCCCAGGGGGGTAGAAGATACGCAGTATTTT
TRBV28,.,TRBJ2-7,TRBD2,CASSAAGENEQYF,TGTGCCAGCAGCGCGGCGGGGGAGAACGAGCAGTACTTC
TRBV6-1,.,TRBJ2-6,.,CASSESSGSGANVLTF,TGTGCCAGCAGTGAGTCTTCCGGCTCTGGGGCCAACGTCCTGACTTTC
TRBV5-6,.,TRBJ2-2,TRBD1,CASSQGANTGELFF,TGTGCCAGCAGTCAGGGGGCGAACACCGGGGAGCTGTTTTTT
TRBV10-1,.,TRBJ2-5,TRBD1,CASSRDRQETQYF,TGCGCCAGCAGCCGGGACAGACAAGAGACCCAGTACTTC
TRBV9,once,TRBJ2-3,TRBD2,CASSVGRLAGGTDTQYF,TGTGCCAGCAGCGTAGGGCGTCTAGCGGGAGGCACAGATACGCAGTATTTT
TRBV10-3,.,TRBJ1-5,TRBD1,CAISETGAINQPQHF,TGTGCCATCAGTGAAACAGGGGCGATCAATCAGCCCCAGCATTTT
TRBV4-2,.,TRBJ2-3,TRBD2,CASSQALAGGGDTQYF,TGTGCCAGCAGCCAAGCGCTAGCGGGGGGCGGAGATACGCAGTATTTT
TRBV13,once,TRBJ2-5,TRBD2,CASSLENLSGRQETQYF,TGTGCCAGCAGCTTAGAAAATCTTAGCGGGCGACAAGAGACCCAGTACTTC
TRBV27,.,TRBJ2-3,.,CASRSLFVVGADTQYF,TGTGCCAGCAGATCTCTGTTTGTGGTAGGGGCAGATACGCAGTATTTT
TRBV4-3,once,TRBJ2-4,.,CASSQHTNTGSGKNIQYF,TGCGCCAGCAGCCAACATACTAACACAGGGTCGGGCAAAAACATTCAGTACTTC
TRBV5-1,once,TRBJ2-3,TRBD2,CASSFLGGSSTDTQYF,TGCGCCAGCAGCTTTCTCGGGGGGAGTAGCACAGATACGCAGTATTTT
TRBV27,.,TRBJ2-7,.,CASSLQGSYEQYF,TGTGCCAGCAGTTTGCAGGGATCCTACGAGCAGTACTTC
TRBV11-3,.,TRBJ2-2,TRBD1,CASSLFGQGFPGELFF,TGTGCCAGCAGCTTATTCGGACAGGGCTTCCCCGGGGAGCTGTTTTTT
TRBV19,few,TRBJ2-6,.,CAKSQSRANVLTF,TGTGCCAAATCACAAAGTCGGGCCAACGTCCTGACTTTC
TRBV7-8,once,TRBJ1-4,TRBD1,CASSAGAGTGGEKLFF,TGTGCCAGCAGCGCCGGGGCCGGGACAGGGGGTGAAAAACTGTTTTTT
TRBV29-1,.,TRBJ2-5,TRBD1,CSVNQVGTGVGETQYF,TGCAGCGTCAACCAAGTGGGGACAGGGGTCGGGGAGACCCAGTACTTC
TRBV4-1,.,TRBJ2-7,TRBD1,CASSSTPGQPLYEQYF,TGCGCCAGCAGCTCGACGCCGGGACAGCCTCTCTACGAGCAGTACTTC
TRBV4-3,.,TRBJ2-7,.,CASSQVRLSEQYF,TGCGCCAGCAGCCAAGTCCGTCTTTCGGAGCAGTACTTC
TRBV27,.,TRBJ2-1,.,CASSLGAGGEQFF,TGTGCCAGCAGCCTAGGAGCCGGGGGTGAGCAGTTCTTC
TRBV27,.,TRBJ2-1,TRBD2,CASSLGVAGAYNEQFF,TGTGCCAGCAGTTTAGGGGTAGCGGGAGCCTACAATGAGCAGTTCTTC
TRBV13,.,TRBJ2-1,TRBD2,CASSLDLAGEYSDEQFF,TGTGCCAGCAGCTTAGACCTAGCGGGAGAGTATAGCGATGAGCAGTTCTTC
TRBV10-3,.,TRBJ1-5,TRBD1,CAISGGQAHQPQHF,TGTGCCATCAGTGGGGGACAGGCCCATCAGCCCCAGCATTTT
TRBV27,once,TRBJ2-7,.,CASSSTSSYEQYF,TGTGCCAGCAGTTCGACTAGCTCCTACGAGCAGTACTTC
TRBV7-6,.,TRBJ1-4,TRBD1,CASSSLPGQGDEKLFF,TGTGCCAGCAGTTCTCTTCCGGGACAGGGGGATGAAAAACTGTTTTTT
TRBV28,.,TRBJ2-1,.,CASSLQGGPVEQFF,TGTGCCAGCAGTTTACAGGGCGGCCCGGTGGAGCAGTTCTTC
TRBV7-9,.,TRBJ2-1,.,CASTQDTPNEQFF,TGTGCCAGCACCCAAGACACCCCCAATGAGCAGTTCTTC
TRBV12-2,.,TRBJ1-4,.,CASRLGQGWITNEKLFF,TGTGCAAGTCGCTTAGGACAGGGGTGGATAACTAATGAAAAACTGTTTTTT
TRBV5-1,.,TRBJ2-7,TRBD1,CASTGQGVYEQYF,TGCGCTAGCACCGGACAGGGGGTCTACGAGCAGTACTTC
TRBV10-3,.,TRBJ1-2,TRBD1,CAISVDRAYGYTF,TGTGCCATCAGCGTAGACAGGGCCTATGGCTACACCTTC
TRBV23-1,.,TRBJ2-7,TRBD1,CASTRRPTGGPYEQYF,TGCGCCAGCACCAGGAGGCCCACAGGGGGCCCCTACGAGCAGTACTTC
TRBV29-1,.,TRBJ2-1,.,CSVEKPDNYNEQFF,TGCAGCGTTGAAAAACCGGACAATTACAATGAGCAGTTCTTC
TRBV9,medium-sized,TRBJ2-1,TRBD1,CASSVAYRGRYNEQFF,TGTGCCAGCAGCGTAGCGTACAGGGGGCGATACAATGAGCAGTTCTTC